Below, one T cell receptor (beta chain) is given with its context. This clone has just one count. Its antigen is unknown. The record has no base qualities; no much larger clone is one base away. These data belong to a study of blood T cell repertoires in COVID-19 (dated by TCRdb to the early 2020s). Some background on the complete study: Samples covering the acute and convalescent phases of COVID-19 were provided by collaborators in the United States, Italy and Spain. The repertoires were released in a freely available public database meant as a resource for research on the immune response to SARS-CoV-2. Where HLA class I and class II types were available, the types were taken from metadata supplied by the sample provider, not from assay-based typing. The sample metadata nearly always contained a de-identified subject ID, COVID-19 status, age in years and sex. Subjects who had been exposed to COVID-19, were actively infected with it, or had recovered from it provided the deeply sampled blood TCRbeta repertoires that made up the dataset. The samples were drawn from the first 160 participants of the ongoing ImmuneRACE study and from some 1,300 subjects provided by 6 global collaborators. The material from the prospective study consisted of cDNA or gDNA derived from T cells, B-cell-depleted T cells, or PBMCs.

Broad study findings and their caveats: The amount of clinical and demographic metadata varied by source and participant and was provided uncurated.

At one collaborating source in Seattle, patients were enrolled during active infection and were followed longitudinally through the course of disease. Collaborating institutions collected whole blood in K2EDTA tubes following their own protocols. Collaborator samples were shipped for TCRbeta analysis as frozen whole blood, isolated PBMCs, or DNA extracted from either sample type. V loses 4 bases at its end and J loses 2 bases; junction bases beyond the gene matches: 3. CDR1 SGHRS and CDR2 YFSETQ were looked up in the germline V gene. The CDR3 numbers 15 residues from cysteine through phenylalanine. This entry keeps only the CDR3 DNA: 45 bases, framed from base 1. TCRbeta CDR3 regions were amplified from genomic DNA by means of the immunoSEQ Assay, a bias-controlled multiplex PCR. Under the source paper's analysis protocol: Nucleated cell counts per sample were estimated from amplification of reference gene primers within the assay. Sequence reads were collapsed and filtered to measure the absolute abundance of every unique TCRbeta CDR3 rearrangement. Productive Simpson clonality was computed per sample as the square root of Simpson's diversity index over productive rearrangements. TCRdb took over this immuneACCESS table, retaining in-frame rearrangements with V and J assigned. Such tables are incomplete; in checked studies, under half of the missing clones stem from an unresolved V gene, and the remainder is unexplained. That table gives V, J and clone size, and the DNA gave D and trimming. This sample comprises roughly 260,000 clones, about 91% of them detected only once. The top ten clonotypes cover roughly 2.7% of the sample.

Sequenced material: peripheral blood. The clonotype comes from a person under 35 with COVID-19, enrolled during active disease. The chain is assembled from TRBV5-1 and TRBJ2-6; 7 bases in between match TRBD1. This receptor carries the CDR3 CASSPTGAGANVLTF. The nucleotide sequence reads as follows: TGCGCCAGCAGCCCCACAGGGGCTGGGGCCAACGTCCTGACTTTC. Joined to the reference TRBV5-1 and TRBJ2-6 proteins, this CDR3 gives the full variable domain: KAGVTQTPRYLIKTRGQQVTLSCSPISGHRSVSWYQQTPGQGLQFLFEYFSETQRNKGNFPGRFSGRQFSNSRSEMNVSTLELGDSALYLCASSPTGAGANVLTFGAGSRLTVL.